This is a list of T cell receptor beta chains from one sample in a study of control samples from healthy donors and cancer patients. Data came from immunoSEQ multiplex PCR; TCRdb stores just in-frame clones and leaves some out. The data contain approximately 70,000 clones, more than 70% of them singletons. The specimen was PBMCs. The receptors come from a woman between 50 and 59 years old with head and neck cancer. The CDR3 runs from the conserved cysteine through the conserved F or W. A D gene is named only where the DNA matches it firmly. The size of a clone is reported for some rows only, either as once, few or many, or as a class for expanded clones.

j_call v_call d_call clone_size cdr3_nt cdr3_aa
TRBJ2-5 TRBV10-2 TRBD1 . TGCGCCAGCGGGGACAGAATTGGGACCCAGTACTTC CASGDRIGTQYF
TRBJ2-3 TRBV5-1 . . TGCGCCAGCAGCCCTGTTTCTGGGCGGCCCACAGATACGCAGTATTTT CASSPVSGRPTDTQYF
TRBJ1-4 TRBV19 . . TGTGCCAGTAGTATAGATTCGGCTCAGGGTAGTGAAAAACTGTTTTTT CASSIDSAQGSEKLFF
TRBJ2-5 TRBV6-6 . . TGTGCCAGCAGCCAGGGGTTTATCCGAGAGACCCAGTACTTC CASSQGFIRETQYF
TRBJ1-1 TRBV11-2 . . TGTGCCAGCACCACGGGCCTACTTTCTGAAGCTTTCTTT CASTTGLLSEAFF
TRBJ2-1 TRBV5-5 TRBD2 . TGTGCCAGCAGCTGGAGAGCGGGGGGAGGCTACAATGAGCAGTTCTTC CASSWRAGGGYNEQFF
TRBJ1-4 TRBV6-6 . once TGTGCCAGCAGTTATCCCTTCCAGGGAAATGAAAAACTGTTTTTT CASSYPFQGNEKLFF
TRBJ1-5 TRBV24-1 . . TGTGCCACCAGTCCAGACGGCAATCAGCCCCAGCATTTT CATSPDGNQPQHF
TRBJ2-2 TRBV28 . . TGTGCCAGCAGCCCCGGGACTGAAGCCGGGGAGCTGTTTTTT CASSPGTEAGELFF
TRBJ2-5 TRBV20-1 . . TGCAGTGCTAGCGGCCAAGAGACCCAGTACTTC CSASGQETQYF
TRBJ2-7 TRBV18 TRBD1 few TGTGCCAGCTCCCGACAGGGGGCTCGGGACGAGCAGTACTTC CASSRQGARDEQYF
TRBJ1-1 TRBV6-6 . . TGTGCCAGCAAACGTGGATCGATGAACACTGAAGCTTTCTTT CASKRGSMNTEAFF
TRBJ2-1 TRBV5-1 TRBD2 . TGCGCCAGCAGCTTGGGAGTAGCGGGTCATGAGCAGTTCTTC CASSLGVAGHEQFF
TRBJ1-5 TRBV28 . . TGTGCCAGCAGTTTAGGGAAGGGTATAGGCAATCAGCCCCAGCATTTT CASSLGKGIGNQPQHF
TRBJ1-2 TRBV5-1 . . TGCGCCAGCAGCCTGGCTGGACAGCTTTATGGCTACACCTTC CASSLAGQLYGYTF
TRBJ2-3 TRBV2 . . TGTGCCAGCAGTGATAAGCAATTGTCGGATACGCAGTATTTT CASSDKQLSDTQYF
TRBJ2-2 TRBV5-1 . few TGCGCCAGCAGATTTCAGGGGAACACCGGGGAGCTGTTTTTT CASRFQGNTGELFF
TRBJ1-5 TRBV7-8 . . TGTGCCAGCAGCTTAAGGGGGTTTAGTCAGCCCCAGCATTTT CASSLRGFSQPQHF
TRBJ2-5 TRBV3-1/TRBV3-2 TRBD2 . TGTGCCAGCAGCCAAGTAGCCGCGGGAGGAGAGACCCAGTACTTC CASSQVAAGGETQYF
TRBJ1-1 TRBV4-1 . . TGCGCCAGCAGCCAAGTTCAGAAGAACACTGAAGCTTTCTTT CASSQVQKNTEAFF
TRBJ1-4 TRBV28 TRBD1 once TGTGCCAGCAGTTTGGGGCAGGGGGCGCGTAAACTGTTTTTT CASSLGQGARKLFF
TRBJ1-2 TRBV19 . . TGTGCCAGTAGTGACCGAAGGGGGACGACCTCCTATGGCTACACCTTC CASSDRRGTTSYGYTF
TRBJ2-2 TRBV5-1 TRBD1 . TGCGCCAGCAGCCGACGGACAGGGCCTGCGAACACCGGGGAGCTGTTTTTT CASSRRTGPANTGELFF
TRBJ2-1 TRBV11-2 TRBD2 . TGTGCCAGCAGCCACACACTAGCGGCCAATGAGCAGTTCTTC CASSHTLAANEQFF
TRBJ2-1 TRBV15 TRBD1 . TGTGCCACCAGCGACAGGGGCGAGACCTACAATGAGCAGTTCTTC CATSDRGETYNEQFF
TRBJ1-5 TRBV19 . . TGTGCCAGTACCTCCTTCCAAGGGGCAAGCAATCAGCCCCAGCATTTT CASTSFQGASNQPQHF
TRBJ2-7 TRBV15 . once TGTGCCACCAGCGGCACCTACGAGCAGTACTTC CATSGTYEQYF
TRBJ2-5 TRBV5-4 TRBD2 . TGTGCCAGCAGCCCGGGGGGGGAGACCCAGTACTTC CASSPGGETQYF
TRBJ2-7 TRBV3-1/TRBV3-2 TRBD2 . TGTGCCAGCAGCCCCGGGACTAGCGGGCGGGGCTACGAGCAGTACTTC CASSPGTSGRGYEQYF
TRBJ2-7 TRBV24-1 . . TGTGCCACCAGTGATCTGCGGGACAACGAGCAGTACTTC CATSDLRDNEQYF
TRBJ1-5 TRBV19 . . TGTGCCAGTAGTATCGGCGCGCGACAGGCCAATCAGCCCCAGCATTTT CASSIGARQANQPQHF
TRBJ1-1 TRBV4-2 . once TGTGCCAGCAGCCAAAGGATCCCCGGGACCGCGGCGGTGGACACTGAAGCTTTCTTT CASSQRIPGTAAVDTEAFF
TRBJ1-2 TRBV10-3 . few TGTGCCATCAGCCAGGGCGGTGGCTACACCTTC CAISQGGGYTF
TRBJ1-2 TRBV6-5 TRBD1 . TGTGCCAGCAGTTACTCGAACGTAGGACAGGGAGATGGCTACACCTTC CASSYSNVGQGDGYTF
TRBJ1-5 TRBV27 . . TGTGCCAGCAGAGGGGGGGATCAGCCCCAGCATTTT CASRGGDQPQHF
TRBJ2-7 TRBV6-6 . . TGTGCCAGCAGCCGGGCCAGCCACTACGAGCAGTACTTC CASSRASHYEQYF
TRBJ1-1 TRBV25-1 . . TGTGCCAGCAGTGAATGGTCGGGACCTGAAGCTTTCTTT CASSEWSGPEAFF
TRBJ1-5 TRBV28 . . TGTGCCAGCCAGCAAGGGGGGAGCAATCAGCCCCAGCATTTT CASQQGGSNQPQHF
TRBJ1-3 TRBV5-1 . . TGCGCCAGCAGCGTGGGCGTTACTCCCGGCTCTGGAAACACCATATATTTT CASSVGVTPGSGNTIYF
TRBJ1-2 TRBV4-1 TRBD1 . TGCGCCAGCAGCCCGGGACAGGGAAGGTACTATGGCTACACCTTC CASSPGQGRYYGYTF
TRBJ1-2 TRBV5-1 TRBD1 . TGCGCCAGCAGCACCGAAGGACAGGGAAGTGGCTACACCTTC CASSTEGQGSGYTF
TRBJ2-7 TRBV20-1 . . TGCAGTGCTCAACTTACCTACGAGCAGTACTTC CSAQLTYEQYF
TRBJ2-7 TRBV12-3/TRBV12-4 . . TGTGCCAGCAGTCAGAACTACGAGCAGTACTTC CASSQNYEQYF
TRBJ2-7 TRBV5-8 . medium-sized TGTGCCAGCAGGCCGCGGGACAGATGGGACGAGCAGTACTTC CASRPRDRWDEQYF
TRBJ1-4 TRBV11-2 . . TGTGCCAGCAGCTTAGAAAGGGGGGCTAATGAAAAACTGTTTTTT CASSLERGANEKLFF
TRBJ2-7 TRBV11-3 TRBD1 . TGTGCCAGCAGTCAGGGGGCAGACGAGCAGTACTTC CASSQGADEQYF
TRBJ1-3 TRBV30 . . TGTGCCTGGAGTGTTGGAAACACCATATATTTT CAWSVGNTIYF
TRBJ1-3 TRBV9 . . TGTGCCAGCAGCGTAGATGGGCTCTCCGGAAACACCATATATTTT CASSVDGLSGNTIYF
TRBJ2-7 TRBV3-1/TRBV3-2 . few TGTGCCAGCAGCACTTCACAGAGGGGGACGTCCCAGTACTTC CASSTSQRGTSQYF
TRBJ1-6 TRBV27 . . TGTGCCAGCAGGCTCGACCCCGGAGCTAATTCACCCCTCCACTTT CASRLDPGANSPLHF
TRBJ2-7 TRBV27 . . TGTGCCAGCTCACGAAGTGGGGGCCCCTACGAGCAGTACTTC CASSRSGGPYEQYF
TRBJ1-6 TRBV5-4 . . TGTGCCAGCAGCTTAGAGGCAGGGTATAATTCACCCCTCCACTTT CASSLEAGYNSPLHF
TRBJ2-5 TRBV19 . . TGTGCCAGTAGGGGCCAAGAGACCCAGTACTTC CASRGQETQYF